The 26 T cell receptor beta chains reported below all come from one sample, sequenced in a study of identical twins. One entry per CDR3 protein, called by TCRdb with MiXCR from the 5' RACE reads. The table has roughly 1.6 million distinct CDR3 sequences, around 33% seen once. The sample was cord blood. Every receptor here comes from a newborn girl in good health.

This clonotype has a handful of counts. V is TRBV29-1 and J is TRBJ2-1, with D possibly being TRBD1 or TRBD2 (6 bases each). Trimming pared 3 bases from V and 5 bases from J, leaving 11 bases between. This CDR3 contains 13 residues. Germline assignment: CDR1 SQVTM and CDR2 ANQGSEA. Here the CDR3 reads CSVEGGSDNEQFF. CDR3 DNA sequence: TGCAGCGTTGAGGGGGGCTCGGACAATGAGCAGTTCTTC.

A word on this clonotype: A much larger clonotype is one base distant, so this may be a read error. The V call is TRBV10-3, the J call TRBJ1-2; the D gene is possibly TRBD1 (5 bases). The germline V gene has CDR1 ENHRY and CDR2 SYGVKD. The CDR3 has 13 amino acids. The V gene lost 4 bases and the J gene lost 0 bases, with 6 bases spanning the gap. The DNA of the CDR3 is TGTGCCATCAGTGCGGACACTAACTATGGCTACACCTTC. Translation: CAISADTNYGYTF.

Many counts were recorded for this clonotype. The chain links TRBV27 to TRBJ2-5, with D maybe TRBD1 (5 bases). Germline V gives CDR1 MNHEY, CDR2 SMNVEV (reference sequence). The CDR3 length is 14 residues. Trimming shortened V by 3 bases and J by 3 bases, and 11 bases separated the two germline ends. Written as DNA, the CDR3 is TGTGCCAGCAGTTTTCAGGGTCAGGAAGAGACCCAGTACTTC. Amino acids: CASSFQGQEETQYF.

This clonotype was counted only a few times. This chain joins TRBV14 and TRBJ1-4; 7 bases are shared with TRBD1. The V segment lost 6 bases and the J segment 7 bases; nucleotides outside the gene matches: 8. The CDR3 length is 14 residues. CDR1 and CDR2 (germline): SGHDN, FVKESK. The DNA for the CDR3 is TGTGCCAGCAGTCGGATGACAGGGAGTGAAAAACTGTTTTTT. It is translated as CASSRMTGSEKLFF.

This chain joins TRBV28 and TRBJ2-1; a weak D match, TRBD2 (5 bases). Germline V gene sequence: CDR1 MDHEN, CDR2 SYDVKM. This CDR3 comprises 17 residues. V dropped 2 bases and J dropped 10 bases, with 24 bases sitting between them. CDR3 protein: CASSLRGSEIRAYEQFF. In DNA, the CDR3 is TGTGCCAGCAGTTTACGCGGGTCGGAAATTCGGGCCTACGAGCAGTTCTTC.

This clonotype occurred once. The chain employs TRBV24-1 and TRBJ1-1; D not resolved. V was clipped by 8 bases and J by 2 bases, with 11 bases between them. The CDR3 runs to 13 residues. The V gene's germline CDR1 is KGHDR and CDR2 SFDVKD. The CDR3 sequence: CATTGRINTEAFF. The DNA for the CDR3 is TGTGCCACCACCGGACGGATAAACACTGAAGCTTTCTTT.

The J gene is TRBJ2-3, the V gene TRBV24-1, with 8 bases matching TRBD2. V lost 0 bases, J lost 0 bases, and 10 bases stayed unmatched. Germline values: CDR1 KGHDR, CDR2 SFDVKD. The CDR3 is made up of 19 amino acids. CDR3 sequence: CATSDLLPREGTSTDTQYF. CDR3 sequence (DNA): TGTGCCACCAGTGATTTGCTTCCCCGGGAGGGGACTAGCACAGATACGCAGTATTTT.

This clonotype was observed at least ten times. In DNA, the CDR3 is TGTGCCACCAGTGCCAACTTACAGGGAGATGAGCAGTTCTTC. As protein: CATSANLQGDEQFF. The chain joins TRBV24-1 to TRBJ2-1; a possible D gene is TRBD1 (6 bases). The V end lost 5 bases, the J end lost 8 bases, and 15 bases lay between the germline ends. CDR1 and CDR2 (germline): KGHDR, SFDVKD. CDR3 length: 14 amino acids.

This clonotype was seen only a few times. J is TRBJ2-3 and V is TRBV20-1, with D maybe TRBD1 (5 bases). There are 14 residues in the CDR3. Between the trimmed V and J ends, which lost 5 bases and 4 bases, there was a span of 16 bases. Germline V gives CDR1 DFQATT, CDR2 SNEGSKA (reference sequence). The CDR3 region has the DNA TGCAGTGCTTCCGCCCTAGTACAGGCAGATACGCAGTATTTT. The encoded protein is CSASALVQADTQYF.

This clonotype occurred a few times. V usage is TRBV20-1 and J usage is TRBJ1-1; D gene uncertain. The CDR3 extends over 14 amino acids. The germline V and J ends were trimmed by 0 bases and 0 bases, with 8 bases remaining between them. Germline CDR1 reads DFQATT; CDR2 reads SNEGSKA (reference sequence). DNA of the CDR3: TGCAGTGCTAGAGAGGGAGCTCTGAACACTGAAGCTTTCTTT. It is translated as CSAREGALNTEAFF.

This clonotype was detected a few times. V usage is TRBV5-8 and J usage is TRBJ1-1; 7 nucleotides align to TRBD1. CDR1 SGHTS and CDR2 YDEGEE come from the germline V gene. This CDR3 is built from 15 residues. Germline trimming cut 0 bases from V and 4 bases from J; bases unmatched to any gene: 6. Written as DNA, the CDR3 is TGTGCCAGCAGCTTGGGACAGGGCGGTATCACTGAAGCTTTCTTT. Its translation: CASSLGQGGITEAFF.

This clonotype came up a few times. The V and J genes are TRBV10-3 and TRBJ2-1, with D perhaps matching TRBD2 (6 bases). Trimming removed 3 bases at V and 4 bases at J, with 22 bases between. This CDR3 contains 18 residues. The V gene's germline CDR1 is ENHRY and CDR2 SYGVKD. The CDR3 is CAISDGLVAAEGYNEQFF. The CDR3 DNA reads TGTGCCATCAGTGATGGTCTTGTGGCAGCGGAGGGATACAATGAGCAGTTCTTC.

This clonotype has only a few counts. The V gene is TRBV28, the J gene TRBJ1-4, with TRBD1 as a possible D gene (5 bases). This CDR3 spans 15 amino acids. V was shortened by 4 bases and J by 5 bases, with 14 bases between the two germline ends. The germline V gene encodes CDR1 MDHEN and CDR2 SYDVKM. DNA for the CDR3: TGTGCCAGCAGTTCTTCACAGGATCCGAATGAAAAACTGTTTTTT. Its translation: CASSSSQDPNEKLFF.

In this sample, this clonotype turned up a few times. This chain links TRBV6-6 with TRBJ2-1, with D uncertain. V shed 0 bases and J shed 2 bases, with 5 bases lying between them. This CDR3 has 14 amino acids. Looked up from germline, CDR1 is MNHNY and CDR2 is SVGAGI (reference sequence). The CDR3 DNA reads as TGTGCCAGCAGTTACTCGTCCACCTACAATGAGCAGTTCTTC. Translated, it gives CASSYSSTYNEQFF.

Concerning this clonotype: A much larger clone differs from this one at a single base, so this may be a read error. The genes are TRBV29-1 and TRBJ2-5, with TRBD1 matching over 8 bases. The DNA end is more similar to TRBJ2-7, so the J call may be wrong. CDR3 length: 11 amino acids. The V gene's germline CDR1 is SQVTM and CDR2 ANQGSEA. The CDR3 region has the DNA TGCGGCGTAAGACAGGGGATCGAGCAGTACTTC. Protein sequence: CGVRQGIEQYF.

The rearrangement joins TRBV20-1 to TRBJ2-3; D is ambiguous. Trimming took off 5 bases at V and 0 bases at J, with 9 bases between the two ends. Germline V lookup: CDR1 DFQATT, CDR2 SNEGSKA (reference sequence). CDR3 length: 13 amino acids. This CDR3 is CSALTTSTDTQYF. In DNA, the CDR3 is TGCAGTGCTCTGACAACTAGCACAGATACGCAGTATTTT.

This clonotype was counted between two and nine times. The rearrangement uses TRBV4-2 and TRBJ1-2; D perhaps matches TRBD1 (6 bases). Trimming shortened V by 4 bases and J by 1 base, and 13 bases separated the two germline ends. The CDR3 extends over 15 amino acids. Germline lookup yields CDR1 LGHNA and CDR2 YNFKEQ. The CDR3 sequence is CASSRGQSNNYGYTF. The CDR3 nucleotides read TGTGCCAGCAGCCGAGGACAGTCGAATAACTATGGCTACACCTTC.

V is TRBV29-1 and J is TRBJ2-7, with TRBD1 matching over 9 bases. Per the germline V gene, CDR1 is SQVTM and CDR2 is ANQGSEA. J lost 2 bases, V lost 6 bases, and 5 bases had no gene match. This CDR3 has 13 residues. CDR3 nucleotides: TGCAGCGTCCGGGACAGGGCAACCTACGAGCAGTACTTC. This translates into CSVRDRATYEQYF.

The chain is built from TRBV28 and TRBJ2-7, with D perhaps matching TRBD2 (5 bases). Germline loops: CDR1 MDHEN, CDR2 SYDVKM. CDR3 length: 13 amino acids. V lost 7 bases, J lost 0 bases, and 10 bases lay in between. The DNA of the CDR3 is TGTGCCAGCAACACCGGGATCTCCTACGAGCAGTACTTC. Translating it yields CASNTGISYEQYF.

Concerning this clonotype: Since a much larger clone is just one base distant, this may be a read error. The chain links TRBV13 to TRBJ2-5, with D possibly being TRBD2 (7 bases). The J call may not be correct, given that the DNA end is closer to TRBJ2-7. This CDR3 contains 16 residues. The V gene's germline CDR1 is PRHDT and CDR2 FYEKMQ (reference sequence). In DNA, the CDR3 is TGTGCCAGCAGCAAAAGGGGGGGACTTGTCTCCCACGAGCAGTACTTC. This sequence encodes CASSKRGGLVSHEQYF.

The chain recombines TRBV4-2 with TRBJ2-4, with TRBD2 matching over 13 bases. CDR3 size: 16 residues. With V trimmed by 0 bases and J by 5 bases, 1 base remained unmatched. The germline CDR1 and CDR2 sequences are LGHNA and YNFKEQ. In DNA form, the CDR3 reads TGTGCCAGCAGCCAAGAAGGACTAGCGGGGGAAAACATTCAGTACTTC. As protein: CASSQEGLAGENIQYF.

As for this clonotype: One base away lies a much larger clone, so this may be a sequencing read error. The chain couples TRBV6-6 to TRBJ1-2; D remains ambiguous. Germline CDR1 MNHNY, CDR2 SVGAGI (reference sequence). The CDR3 contains 13 residues. CDR3 loop: CASSYSELYGCTF. DNA of the CDR3: TGTGCCAGCAGTTACTCGGAGCTCTATGGCTGCACCTTC.

This clonotype was seen a few times. This sequence joins TRBV6-1 and TRBJ2-1; the match to TRBD2 covers 7 bases. V shed 5 bases, J shed 4 bases, and the junction held 5 bases outside the gene matches. The CDR3 spans 14 residues. The germline CDR1 and CDR2 sequences are MNHNS and SASEGT. CDR3 amino acids: CASSTRGFYNEQFF. The DNA of the CDR3 is TGTGCCAGCAGTACGCGGGGGTTTTACAATGAGCAGTTCTTC.

The chain uses TRBV20-1 and TRBJ1-1, with 11 bases that match TRBD1. V was clipped by 7 bases and J by 4 bases; unmatched bases: 5. This CDR3 has 13 residues. Germline values: CDR1 DFQATT, CDR2 SNEGSKA (reference sequence). The CDR3 DNA is TGCAGTGGACTTGGACAGGGGGCCACTGAAGCTTTCTTT. Amino acids: CSGLGQGATEAFF.

The V and J genes are TRBV18 and TRBJ2-3; 9 nucleotides match TRBD1. V shed 4 bases and J 6 bases; nucleotides not matched to a gene: 8. The CDR3 is made up of 15 amino acids. Germline loops: CDR1 KGHSH, CDR2 LQKENI. The CDR3 protein is CASSRITGGRDTQYF. CDR3 coding DNA: TGTGCCAGCTCACGCATTACAGGGGGCAGGGATACGCAGTATTTT.

This clonotype was seen a few times. The rearrangement joins TRBV4-1 to TRBJ2-7; TRBD1 aligns across 8 bases. Germline CDR1 MGHRA, CDR2 YSYEKL. Trimming removed 1 base from V and 11 bases from J; junction bases left unmatched: 7. The CDR3 runs to 13 residues. CDR3 amino acids: CASSQVLDRVEYF. The CDR3 coding sequence is TGCGCCAGCAGCCAAGTCCTGGACAGGGTGGAGTACTTC.